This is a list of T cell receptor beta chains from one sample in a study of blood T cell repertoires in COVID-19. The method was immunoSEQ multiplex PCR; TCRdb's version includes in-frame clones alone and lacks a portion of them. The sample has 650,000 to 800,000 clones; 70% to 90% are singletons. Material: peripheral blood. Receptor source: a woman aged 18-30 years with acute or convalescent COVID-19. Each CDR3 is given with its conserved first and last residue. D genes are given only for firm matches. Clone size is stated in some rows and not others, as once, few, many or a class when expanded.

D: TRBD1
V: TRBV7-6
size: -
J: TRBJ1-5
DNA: TGTGCCAGCAGCTTAGAGGGGCTACAGGGGGGGAATCAGCCCCAGCATTTT
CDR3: CASSLEGLQGGNQPQHF

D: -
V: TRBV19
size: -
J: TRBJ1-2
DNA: TGTGCCAGTAGTCCCCCCCGCACCTTC
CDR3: CASSPPRTF

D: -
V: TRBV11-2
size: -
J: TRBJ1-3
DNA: TGTGCCAGCAGATCTTTGGGCAACACCGCAAACACCATATATTTT
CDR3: CASRSLGNTANTIYF

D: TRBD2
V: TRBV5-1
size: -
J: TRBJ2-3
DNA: TGCGCCAGCGCCTTAGCGGGGCCGGGAGATACGCAGTATTTT
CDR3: CASALAGPGDTQYF

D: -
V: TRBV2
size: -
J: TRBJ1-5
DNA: TGTGCCAGCAGTGAAGTAACAGGGTATCAGCCCCAGCATTTT
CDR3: CASSEVTGYQPQHF

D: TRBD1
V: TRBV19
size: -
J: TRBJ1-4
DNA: TGTGCCAGTAGTGAACAGGGGTCAGGGAAACTGTTTTTT
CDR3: CASSEQGSGKLFF

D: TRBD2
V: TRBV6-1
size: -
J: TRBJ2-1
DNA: TGTGCCAGCTCCGGGACTAGCGGGGGGGCGAATGAGCAGTTCTTC
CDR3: CASSGTSGGANEQFF

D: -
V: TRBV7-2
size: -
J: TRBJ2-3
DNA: TGTGCCAGCAGCTTACAACAGAACACAGATACGCAGTATTTT
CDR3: CASSLQQNTDTQYF

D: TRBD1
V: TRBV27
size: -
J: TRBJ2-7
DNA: TGTGCCAGCAGACCCTCCCCGGACAGGTCAAGGGGGCAGTACTTC
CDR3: CASRPSPDRSRGQYF

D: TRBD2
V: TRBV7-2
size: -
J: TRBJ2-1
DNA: TGTGCCAGCAGCTTAGTCGGGGGGAGCTCCTACAATGAGCAGTTCTTC
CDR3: CASSLVGGSSYNEQFF

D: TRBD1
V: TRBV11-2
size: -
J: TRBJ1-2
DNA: TGTGCCAGCAGGATCACAGGGGAAGTATATGGCTACACCTTC
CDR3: CASRITGEVYGYTF

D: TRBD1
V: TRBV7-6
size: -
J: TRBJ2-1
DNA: TGTGCCAGCAGCTTACCTCTGACAGGGAGCGATGAGCAGTTCTTC
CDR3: CASSLPLTGSDEQFF

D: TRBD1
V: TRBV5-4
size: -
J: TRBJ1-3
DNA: TGTGCCAGCAGTGACAGGGTTCGCACTGGAAACACCATATATTTT
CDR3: CASSDRVRTGNTIYF

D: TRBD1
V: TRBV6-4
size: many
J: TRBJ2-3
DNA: TGTGCCAGCAGTGGGACAGGGGGCACAGATACGCAGTATTTT
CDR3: CASSGTGGTDTQYF

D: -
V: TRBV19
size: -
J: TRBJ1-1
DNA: TGTGCCAGTAGTACCCCGGTAGGGGGGAACACTGAAGCTTTCTTT
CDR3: CASSTPVGGNTEAFF

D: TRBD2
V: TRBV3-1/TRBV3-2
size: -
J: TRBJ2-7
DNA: TGTGCCAGCAGCTCCACTAGCGGGTCCTACGAGCAGTACTTC
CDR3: CASSSTSGSYEQYF

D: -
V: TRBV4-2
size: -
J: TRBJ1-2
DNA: TGTGCCAGCAGCCAAGGTATGATGGGAGACTATGGCTACACCTTC
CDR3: CASSQGMMGDYGYTF

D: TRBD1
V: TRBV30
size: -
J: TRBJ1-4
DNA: TGTGCCTGGAGTGTTGACAGGGCTGGGGAAAAACTGTTTTTT
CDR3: CAWSVDRAGEKLFF

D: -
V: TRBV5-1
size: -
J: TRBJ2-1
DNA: TGCGCCAGCAGCTCGCGACTAGGGCCCTACAATGAGCAGTTCTTC
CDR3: CASSSRLGPYNEQFF

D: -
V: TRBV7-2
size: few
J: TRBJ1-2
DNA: TGTGCCAGCAGCTTAGCGGACAGAATAGCCTCCTATGGCTACACCTTC
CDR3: CASSLADRIASYGYTF

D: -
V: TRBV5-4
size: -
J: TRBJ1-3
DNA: TGTGCCAGCAGCTTGGAAGGTGCCAGGGCTGGAAACACCATATATTTT
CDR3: CASSLEGARAGNTIYF

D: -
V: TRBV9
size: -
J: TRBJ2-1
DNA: TGTGCCAGCAGCTCGGACAGCCTTTCCTACAATGAGCAGTTCTTC
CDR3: CASSSDSLSYNEQFF

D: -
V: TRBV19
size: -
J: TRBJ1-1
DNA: TGTGCCAGTAACGTCGGAGGGGACACTGAAGCTTTCTTT
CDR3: CASNVGGDTEAFF

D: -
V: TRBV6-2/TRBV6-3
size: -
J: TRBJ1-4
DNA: TGTGCCAGCAGCCTAACTTGGGGGCTGGGGGAAAAACTGTTTTTT
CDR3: CASSLTWGLGEKLFF

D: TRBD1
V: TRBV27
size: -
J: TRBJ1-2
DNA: TGTGCCAGCAAGGAAAGGGGGCCCTTTAACTATGGCTACACCTTC
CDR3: CASKERGPFNYGYTF

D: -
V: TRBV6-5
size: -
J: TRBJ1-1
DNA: TGTGCCAGCTCCTACCGAGGTAACACTGAAGCTTTCTTT
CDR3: CASSYRGNTEAFF

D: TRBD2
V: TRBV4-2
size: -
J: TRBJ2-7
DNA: TGTGCCAGCAGCCAAGTGGCTAGCGGGTCCTACGAGCAGTACTTC
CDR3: CASSQVASGSYEQYF

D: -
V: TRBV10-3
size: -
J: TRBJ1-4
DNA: TGTGCCATCAGTGAGACCGCAGGAACAACTAATGAAAAACTGTTTTTT
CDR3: CAISETAGTTNEKLFF

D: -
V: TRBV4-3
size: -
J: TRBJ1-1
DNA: TGCGCCAGCAGCCAAGATACAATTGACAGATTGTTTGACACTGAAGCTTTCTTT
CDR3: CASSQDTIDRLFDTEAFF